A single sample gave rise to the 18 T cell receptor beta chains below, sequenced in a study of identical twins. In TCRdb, the 5' RACE reads were re-called with MiXCR into one record per CDR3 protein. The repertoire consists of 1.5 million to 2 million distinct CDR3 sequences, with under 35% occurring once and the leading ten covering about 0.3%. Sequences were obtained from cord blood. These TCRs come from a newborn girl in good health.

This chain uses TRBV9 with TRBJ2-3; D is unclear. In germline, CDR1 is SGDLS, CDR2 YYNGEE. V dropped 1 base and J dropped 1 base, with 10 bases sitting between them. The CDR3 covers 15 residues. CDR3 protein: CASSVSFRGTDTQYF. The CDR3 DNA reads as TGTGCCAGCAGCGTAAGTTTTAGAGGCACAGATACGCAGTATTTT.

This clonotype was observed a handful of times. CDR3 loop: CASSLFISGSLNEQFF. The DNA of the CDR3 is TGCGCCAGCAGCTTGTTTATAAGCGGGAGCCTAAATGAGCAGTTCTTC. This chain uses TRBV5-1 with TRBJ2-1; 8 bases align to TRBD2. The V gene end was trimmed by 1 base and the J gene end by 7 bases; junction bases not matched to a gene: 10. Germline values: CDR1 SGHRS, CDR2 YFSETQ. The CDR3 runs 16 residues.

This chain joins TRBV29-1 and TRBJ2-1; 8 bases are shared with TRBD1. The V gene end was trimmed by 6 bases and the J gene end by 3 bases; junction bases not matched to a gene: 7. This CDR3 contains 14 residues. Germline V gene sequence: CDR1 SQVTM, CDR2 ANQGSEA. The CDR3 loop is CSVQGARGYNEQFF. CDR3 sequence (DNA): TGCAGCGTCCAGGGGGCTCGGGGCTACAATGAGCAGTTCTTC.

Worth noting for this clonotype: A much larger clone is a single base away; this may be a read error. V usage is TRBV20-1 and J usage is TRBJ2-4; unclear D gene. Trimming removed 1 base from V and 0 bases from J, with 7 bases in between. The CDR3 runs to 14 residues. The germline CDR1 and CDR2 sequences are DFQATT and SNEGSKA (reference sequence). DNA for the CDR3: TGCAGTGCTAGAGCCGAACTAGCCAAAAACATTCAGTACTTC. It is translated as CSARAELAKNIQYF.

V usage is TRBV4-1 and J usage is TRBJ2-7; 7 bases are a match to TRBD2. Losses at the gene ends were 3 bases for V and 0 bases for J; bases not matched to a gene: 11. CDR1 MGHRA and CDR2 YSYEKL come from the germline V gene. The CDR3 is 17 residues long. The CDR3 DNA reads as TGCGCCAGCAGCCATTCATCCCGGGGAGGGAGCTCCTACGAGCAGTACTTC. Translated, it gives CASSHSSRGGSSYEQYF.

The CDR3 protein is CAWSVLWDRAPYEQYF. DNA for the CDR3: TGTGCCTGGAGTGTACTCTGGGACAGGGCTCCCTACGAGCAGTACTTC. The V gene is TRBV30, the J gene TRBJ2-7, with 9 positions matching TRBD1. The CDR3 is made up of 16 amino acids. Trimming cost V 0 bases and J 2 bases; bases outside gene matches: 8. The germline gives CDR1 GTSNPN, CDR2 SVGIG (reference sequence).

The V gene is TRBV5-1, the J gene TRBJ2-3, with 7 bases that match TRBD2. The CDR3 is 17 amino acids. CDR1 is SGHRS, CDR2 YFSETQ, per germline. V lost 0 bases and J lost 1; bases outside the gene matches: 8. The CDR3 reads CASSLAPSSGGTDTQYF. DNA of the CDR3: TGCGCCAGCAGCTTGGCCCCTTCTAGCGGTGGCACAGATACGCAGTATTTT.

The V call is TRBV4-1, the J call TRBJ2-3; 10 bases are a match to TRBD1. Germline CDR1 is MGHRA and CDR2 is YSYEKL. The trim removed 1 base at V and 7 bases at J, leaving 11 bases unmatched. The CDR3 covers 17 residues. This CDR3 reads CASSQVLGTGALNTQYF. DNA for the CDR3: TGCGCCAGCAGCCAAGTGCTAGGGACAGGGGCCTTGAATACGCAGTATTTT.

In this sample, this clonotype turned up a few times. The V and J genes are TRBV14 and TRBJ2-4; 11 nucleotides agree with TRBD2. The CDR3 runs 19 residues. The J segment lost 0 bases and the V segment lost 1 base, leaving 8 bases of the junction unmatched. Germline V lookup: CDR1 SGHDN, CDR2 FVKESK. The CDR3 region is CASSQGLAGGLLAKNIQYF. CDR3 sequence (DNA): TGTGCCAGCAGCCAAGGGCTAGCGGGGGGCCTTCTAGCCAAAAACATTCAGTACTTC.

The rearrangement uses TRBV5-1 and TRBJ2-1; possibly TRBD1 for D (5 bases). This CDR3 is built from 14 residues. Germline assignment: CDR1 SGHRS and CDR2 YFSETQ. Trimming took off 2 bases at V and 3 bases at J, with 9 bases between the two ends. The CDR3 DNA sequence: TGCGCCAGCAGCTTCGGCAGGGTCTACAATGAGCAGTTCTTC. Its translation is CASSFGRVYNEQFF.

Here the CDR3 reads CASLTGVEQFF. CDR3 nucleotides: TGTGCCAGCTTAACAGGGGTCGAGCAGTTCTTC. The chain uses TRBV6-6 and TRBJ2-1; 7 nucleotides match TRBD1. The CDR3 loop spans 11 amino acids. Unmatched junction bases numbered 5, after V lost 8 bases and J lost 10 bases. Germline V lookup: CDR1 MNHNY, CDR2 SVGAGI (reference sequence).

This clonotype was seen only a few times. The rearrangement joins TRBV12-5 to TRBJ2-7, with D maybe TRBD1 (5 bases). The CDR3 is made up of 16 amino acids. Trimming took off 2 bases at V and 1 base at J, with 15 bases between the two ends. The V gene's germline CDR1 is LGHNT and CDR2 FRNRAP. The CDR3 loop is CASGLHYRTKSYEQYF. For the CDR3, the DNA is TGTGCTAGTGGTTTGCACTATCGGACAAAATCCTACGAGCAGTACTTC.

This clonotype turned up a few times. This chain connects TRBV5-1 to TRBJ1-2, with D perhaps TRBD1 (5 bases). The CDR3 extends over 15 amino acids. Per the germline V gene, CDR1 is SGHRS and CDR2 is YFSETQ. V dropped 1 base and J dropped 4 bases, with 14 bases sitting between them. Here the CDR3 reads CASSLTVGQVYGYTF. CDR3 bases: TGCGCCAGCAGCTTGACGGTGGGGCAGGTCTATGGCTACACCTTC.

The V gene is TRBV7-8, the J gene TRBJ1-1; tentative D call: TRBD1 (6 bases). From germline, CDR1 is SGHVS and CDR2 FQNEAQ. The CDR3 length is 15 residues. Trimming cost V 8 bases and J 0 bases, with 16 bases left between them. Here the CDR3 DNA reads TGTGCCAGCCTTGGGGGGCTCCCCGTGAACACTGAAGCTTTCTTT. This codes for CASLGGLPVNTEAFF.

This clonotype was picked up many times. The V call is TRBV20-1, the J call TRBJ1-2; perhaps TRBD1 as D (5 bases). The length of the CDR3 is 16 residues. V shed 3 bases and J shed 2 bases, with 19 bases lying between them. Germline values: CDR1 DFQATT, CDR2 SNEGSKA (reference sequence). Here the CDR3 DNA reads TGCAGTGCTAGGGACATCCCGGGACGGGAAAACTATGGCTACACCTTC. It encodes CSARDIPGRENYGYTF.

This clonotype was detected once. An end of the junction differs from the germline gene, which may be a read error. V and J are TRBV15 and TRBJ1-6; unclear D gene. CDR3 length: 13 amino acids. CDR1 is LNHNV, CDR2 YYDKDF, per germline (reference sequence). The DNA for the CDR3 is TGTGCCACCAGCGGTGAAGGCCTCGGACCCCCCCACTTT. This gives the protein CATSGEGLGPPHF. Complete variable domain (other parts from reference TRBV15 and TRBJ1-6): DAMVIQNPRYQVTQFGKPVTLSCSQTLNHNVMYWYQQKSSQAPKLLFHYYDKDFNNEADTPDNFQSRRPNTSFCFLDIRSPGLGDTAMYLCATSGEGLGPPHFGNGTRLTVT.

This clonotype has more than one count but fewer than ten. The rearrangement uses TRBV20-1 and TRBJ2-7; 7 nucleotides line up with TRBD1. Trimming cost V 5 bases and J 4 bases; bases outside gene matches: 11. In germline, CDR1 is DFQATT, CDR2 SNEGSKA (reference sequence). The CDR3 loop spans 14 amino acids. The CDR3 DNA follows: TGCAGTGCTTTCCGACCCGACAGGGCGTACGAGCAGTACTTC. It encodes CSAFRPDRAYEQYF.

Many counts were recorded for this clonotype. The chain's CDR3 is CASSLRGYTDTQYF. The CDR3, as DNA: TGTGCCAGCAGTTTACGGGGCTACACAGATACGCAGTATTTT. The rearrangement joins TRBV27 to TRBJ2-3; D tentatively fits TRBD1 or TRBD2 (5 bases each). Germline assignment: CDR1 MNHEY and CDR2 SMNVEV (reference sequence). The V gene lost 2 bases and the J gene lost 2 bases, with 8 bases spanning the gap. The CDR3 extends over 14 amino acids.